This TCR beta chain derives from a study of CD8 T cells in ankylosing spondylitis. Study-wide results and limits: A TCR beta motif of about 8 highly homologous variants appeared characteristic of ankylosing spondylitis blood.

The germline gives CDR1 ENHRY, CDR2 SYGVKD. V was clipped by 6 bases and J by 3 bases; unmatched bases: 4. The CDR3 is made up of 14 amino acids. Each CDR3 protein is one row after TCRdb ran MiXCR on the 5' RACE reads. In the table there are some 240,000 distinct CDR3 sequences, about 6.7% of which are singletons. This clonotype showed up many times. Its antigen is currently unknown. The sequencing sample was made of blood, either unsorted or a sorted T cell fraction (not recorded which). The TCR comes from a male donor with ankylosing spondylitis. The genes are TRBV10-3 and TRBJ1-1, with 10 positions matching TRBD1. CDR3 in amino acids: CAIRGDRGDTEAFF. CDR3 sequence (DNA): TGTGCCATCAGGGGGGACAGGGGAGACACTGAAGCTTTCTTT.